This T cell receptor (beta chain) appears in the sequencing data of a study of T cells in localized non-small cell lung cancer. Study results and caveats: A median of roughly 52 of the top 100 tumor clones appeared in adjacent lung, which was paired and uninvolved. The highest T cell clonality was in uninvolved adjacent lung, above tumor.

With regard to this clone: The antigen is not known.

The method was immunoSEQ multiplex PCR; TCRdb's version includes in-frame clones alone and lacks a portion of them. The sample records around 15,000 clones, roughly 85% being singletons. The CDR3 totals 15 residues. The germline V gene encodes CDR1 SGHRS and CDR2 YFSETQ. Trimming removed 1 base at V and 5 bases at J, with 12 bases between. The V and J genes are TRBV5-1 and TRBJ2-2, with D possibly being TRBD2 (5 bases). The receptor comes from a male donor aged 60 or older with stage I lung adenocarcinoma. Sequencing used peripheral blood, obtained before any cancer treatment. CDR3 sequence: CASSLLGEETGELFF. In DNA form, the CDR3 reads TGCGCCAGCAGCTTGTTGGGAGAAGAAACCGGGGAGCTGTTTTTT.